The present TCR beta chain was sequenced within a study of blood T cell repertoires in COVID-19. Study in general: Sample material is recorded as cDNA or gDNA derived from T cells, B-cell-depleted T cells, or PBMCs.

Per the study methods: Quantification of nucleated cells was approximated via reference gene primer amplification. The assay was immunoSEQ multiplex PCR, and TCRdb's table has in-frame clones only and misses some. The V and J calls and clone size come from that table; D and trimming were worked out from the DNA. The table includes 100,000 or so clones, about 91% detected once. This clone appeared once. Germline V gene lookup returns CDR1 KGHDR and CDR2 SFDVKD. J gave up 0 bases and V 4 bases, and 21 bases lay outside the gene matches. This CDR3 region has 22 residues. This receptor was identified in a man between 18 and 35 years old with acute or convalescent COVID-19. The sample consisted of peripheral blood. The rearrangement joins TRBV24-1 to TRBJ2-7; 12 bases align to TRBD1. CDR3 residues: CATSDQETYPGQGAVFSYEQYF. The CDR3 DNA is TGTGCCACCAGTGACCAGGAAACTTACCCGGGACAGGGGGCCGTTTTCTCCTACGAGCAGTACTTC.